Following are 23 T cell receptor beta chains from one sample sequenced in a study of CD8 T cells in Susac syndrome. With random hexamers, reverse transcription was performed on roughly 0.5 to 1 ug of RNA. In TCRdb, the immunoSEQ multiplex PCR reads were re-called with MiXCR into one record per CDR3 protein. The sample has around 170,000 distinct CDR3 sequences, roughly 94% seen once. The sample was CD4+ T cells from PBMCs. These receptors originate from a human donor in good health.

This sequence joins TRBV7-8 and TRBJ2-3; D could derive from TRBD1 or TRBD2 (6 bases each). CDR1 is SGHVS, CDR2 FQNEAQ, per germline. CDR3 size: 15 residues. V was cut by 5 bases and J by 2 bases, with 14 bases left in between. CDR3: CASSAIRGLTDTQYF. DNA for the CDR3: TGTGCCAGCAGCGCGATCAGGGGACTCACAGATACGCAGTATTTT.

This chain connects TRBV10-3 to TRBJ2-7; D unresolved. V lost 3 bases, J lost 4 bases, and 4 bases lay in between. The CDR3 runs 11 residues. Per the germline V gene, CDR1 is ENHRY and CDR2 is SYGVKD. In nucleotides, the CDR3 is TGTGCCATCAGTGATATGTACGAGCAGTACTTC. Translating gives CAISDMYEQYF.

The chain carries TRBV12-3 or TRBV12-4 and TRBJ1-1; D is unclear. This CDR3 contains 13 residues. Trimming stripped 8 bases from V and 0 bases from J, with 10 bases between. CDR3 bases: TGTGCCAGCTTGGAGCAGTTGAACACTGAAGCTTTCTTT. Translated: CASLEQLNTEAFF.

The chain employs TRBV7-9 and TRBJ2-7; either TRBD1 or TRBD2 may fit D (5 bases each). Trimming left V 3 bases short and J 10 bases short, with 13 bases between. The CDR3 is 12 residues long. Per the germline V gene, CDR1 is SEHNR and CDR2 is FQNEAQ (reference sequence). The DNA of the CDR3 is TGTGCCAGCAGCTTGACCCGGGACGTCCAGTACTTC. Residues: CASSLTRDVQYF.

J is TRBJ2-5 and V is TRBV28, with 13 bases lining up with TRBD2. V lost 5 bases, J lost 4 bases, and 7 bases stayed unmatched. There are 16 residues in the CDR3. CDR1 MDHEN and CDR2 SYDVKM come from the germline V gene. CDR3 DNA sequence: TGTGCCAGCAGTCGCTGGACTAGCGGGAGAATAGAGACCCAGTACTTC. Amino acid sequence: CASSRWTSGRIETQYF.

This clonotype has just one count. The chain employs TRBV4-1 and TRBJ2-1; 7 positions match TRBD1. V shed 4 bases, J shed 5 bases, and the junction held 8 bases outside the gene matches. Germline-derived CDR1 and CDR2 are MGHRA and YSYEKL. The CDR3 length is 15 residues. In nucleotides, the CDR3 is TGCGCCAGCAGCCCGAGCCGACAGGGCCACAATGAGCAGTTCTTC. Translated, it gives CASSPSRQGHNEQFF.

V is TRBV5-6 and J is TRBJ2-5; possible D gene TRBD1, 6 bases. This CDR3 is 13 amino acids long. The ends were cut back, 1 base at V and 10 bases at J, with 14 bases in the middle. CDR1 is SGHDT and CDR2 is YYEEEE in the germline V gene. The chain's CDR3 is CASSLRGGQVQYF. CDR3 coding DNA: TGTGCCAGCAGCTTGAGAGGGGGACAAGTCCAGTACTTC.

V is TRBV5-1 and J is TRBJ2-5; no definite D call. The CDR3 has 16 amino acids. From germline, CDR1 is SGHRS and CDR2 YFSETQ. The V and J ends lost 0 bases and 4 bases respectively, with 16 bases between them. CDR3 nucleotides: TGCGCCAGCAGCTTGGGGGTCAACCAGATGGGAGAGACCCAGTACTTC. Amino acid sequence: CASSLGVNQMGETQYF.

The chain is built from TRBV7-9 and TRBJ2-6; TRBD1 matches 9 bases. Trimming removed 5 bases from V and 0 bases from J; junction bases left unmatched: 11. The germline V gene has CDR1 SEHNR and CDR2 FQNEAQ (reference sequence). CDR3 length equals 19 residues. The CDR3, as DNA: TGTGCCAGCAGCATTACCCTCACAGGGGGCCGCTCTGGGGCCAACGTCCTGACTTTC. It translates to CASSITLTGGRSGANVLTF. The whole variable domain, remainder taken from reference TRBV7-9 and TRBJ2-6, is DTGVSQNPRHKITKRGQNVTFRCDPISEHNRLYWYRQTLGQGPEFLTYFQNEAQLEKSRLLSDRFSAERPKGSFSTLEIQRTEQGDSAMYLCASSITLTGGRSGANVLTFGAGSRLTVL.

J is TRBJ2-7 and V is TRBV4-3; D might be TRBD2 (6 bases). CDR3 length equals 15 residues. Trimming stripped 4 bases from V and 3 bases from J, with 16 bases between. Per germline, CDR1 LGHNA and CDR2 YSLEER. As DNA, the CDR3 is TGCGCCAGCAGCCTACTGGGGGACTCCGGCTACGAGCAGTACTTC. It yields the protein CASSLLGDSGYEQYF.

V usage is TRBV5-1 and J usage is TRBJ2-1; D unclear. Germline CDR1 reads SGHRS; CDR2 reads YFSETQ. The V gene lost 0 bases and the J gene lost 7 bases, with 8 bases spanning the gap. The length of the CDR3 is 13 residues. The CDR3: CASSLGPGNEQFF. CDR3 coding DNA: TGCGCCAGCAGCTTGGGGCCAGGAAATGAGCAGTTCTTC.

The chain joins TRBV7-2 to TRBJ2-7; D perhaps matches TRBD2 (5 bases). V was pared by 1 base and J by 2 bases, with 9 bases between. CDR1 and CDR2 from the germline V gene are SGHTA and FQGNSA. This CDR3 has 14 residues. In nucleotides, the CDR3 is TGTGCCAGCAGCTTAGAGCGAGCGGCCTACGAGCAGTACTTC. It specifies CASSLERAAYEQYF. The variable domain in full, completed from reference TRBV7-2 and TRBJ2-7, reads GAGVSQSPSNKVTEKGKDVELRCDPISGHTALYWYRQSLGQGLEFLIYFQGNSAPDKSGLPSDRFSAERTGGSVSTLTIQRTQQEDSAVYLCASSLERAAYEQYFGPGTRLTVT.

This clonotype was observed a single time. CDR3 DNA sequence: TGCGCCAGCAGCTTAGCGGGAGGGCAGACCCAGTACTTC. This codes for CASSLAGGQTQYF. The V gene is TRBV5-1, the J gene TRBJ2-5; TRBD2 agrees at 10 bases. V lost 2 bases and J lost 6; bases outside the gene matches: 1. The CDR3 runs 13 residues. CDR1 and CDR2 from the germline V gene are SGHRS and YFSETQ.

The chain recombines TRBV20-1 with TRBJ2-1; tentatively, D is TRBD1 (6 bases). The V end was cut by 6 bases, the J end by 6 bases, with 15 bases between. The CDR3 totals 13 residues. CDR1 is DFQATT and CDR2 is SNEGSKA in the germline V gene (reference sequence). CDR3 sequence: CSAGTLWGNEQFF. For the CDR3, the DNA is TGCAGTGCGGGGACACTTTGGGGCAATGAGCAGTTCTTC.

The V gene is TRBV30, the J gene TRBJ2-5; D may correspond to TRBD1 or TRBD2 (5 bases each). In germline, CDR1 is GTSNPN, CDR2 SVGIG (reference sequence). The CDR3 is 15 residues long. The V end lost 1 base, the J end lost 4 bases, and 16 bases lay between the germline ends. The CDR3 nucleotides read TGTGCCTGGAGTGATCCGGGGCCTCGGGTAGAGACCCAGTACTTC. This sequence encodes CAWSDPGPRVETQYF.

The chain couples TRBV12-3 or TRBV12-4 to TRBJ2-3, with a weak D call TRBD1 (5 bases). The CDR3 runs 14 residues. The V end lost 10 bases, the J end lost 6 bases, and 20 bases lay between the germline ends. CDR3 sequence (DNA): TGTGCCACCAAGGTTGGGGCAGAGAGGGATACGCAGTATTTT. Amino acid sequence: CATKVGAERDTQYF.

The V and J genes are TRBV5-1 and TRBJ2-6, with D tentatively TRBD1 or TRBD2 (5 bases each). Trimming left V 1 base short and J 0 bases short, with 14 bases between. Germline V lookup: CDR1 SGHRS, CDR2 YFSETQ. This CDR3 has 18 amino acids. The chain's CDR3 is CASSLLGPSGSGANVLTF. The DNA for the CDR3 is TGCGCCAGCAGCTTGCTGGGACCCTCGGGCTCTGGGGCCAACGTCCTGACTTTC.

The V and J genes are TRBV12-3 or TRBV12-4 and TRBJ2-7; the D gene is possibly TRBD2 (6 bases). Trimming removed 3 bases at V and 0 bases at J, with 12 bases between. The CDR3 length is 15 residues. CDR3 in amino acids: CASSFVGGNSYEQYF. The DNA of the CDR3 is TGTGCCAGCAGTTTTGTTGGGGGGAACTCCTACGAGCAGTACTTC.

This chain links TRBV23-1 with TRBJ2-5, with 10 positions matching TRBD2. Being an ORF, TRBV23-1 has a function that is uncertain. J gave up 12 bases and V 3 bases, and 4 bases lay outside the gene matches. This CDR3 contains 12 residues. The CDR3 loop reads CASSHGAGGEYF. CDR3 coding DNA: TGCGCCAGCAGTCACGGAGCGGGGGGGGAGTACTTC.

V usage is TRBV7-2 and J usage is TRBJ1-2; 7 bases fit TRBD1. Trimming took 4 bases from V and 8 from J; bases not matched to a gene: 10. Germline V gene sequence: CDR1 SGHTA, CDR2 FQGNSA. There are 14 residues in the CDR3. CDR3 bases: TGTGCCAGCAGCTCTTCGACAGGGCTAAAGGGCTACACCTTC. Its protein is CASSSSTGLKGYTF.

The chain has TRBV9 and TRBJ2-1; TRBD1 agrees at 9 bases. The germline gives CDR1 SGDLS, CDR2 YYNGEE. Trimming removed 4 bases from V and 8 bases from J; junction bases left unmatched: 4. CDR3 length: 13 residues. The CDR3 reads CASSTRTGDEQFF. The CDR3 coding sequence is TGTGCCAGCAGCACCAGGACAGGGGATGAGCAGTTCTTC. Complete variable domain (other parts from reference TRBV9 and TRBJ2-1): DSGVTQTPKHLITATGQRVTLRCSPRSGDLSVYWYQQSLDQGLQFLIQYYNGEERAKGNILERFSAQQFPDLHSELNLSSLELGDSALYFCASSTRTGDEQFFGPGTRLTVL.

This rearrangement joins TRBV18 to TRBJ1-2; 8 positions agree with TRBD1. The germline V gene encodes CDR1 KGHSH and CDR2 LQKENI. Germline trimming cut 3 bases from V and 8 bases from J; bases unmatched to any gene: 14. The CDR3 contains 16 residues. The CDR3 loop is CASSPAQWQGASGYTF. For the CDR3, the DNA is TGTGCCAGCTCACCCGCCCAATGGCAGGGGGCGTCGGGCTACACCTTC.

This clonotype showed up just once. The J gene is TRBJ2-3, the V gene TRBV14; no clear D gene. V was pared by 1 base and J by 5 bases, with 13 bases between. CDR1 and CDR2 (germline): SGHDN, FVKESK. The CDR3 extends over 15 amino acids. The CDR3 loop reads CASSQGVYGGDTQYF. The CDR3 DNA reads TGTGCCAGCAGCCAAGGGGTCTACGGTGGAGATACGCAGTATTTT.